Presented here are 28 T cell receptor beta chains from one specimen sequenced in a study of shared clonotypes between healthy human individuals. TCRdb's table, derived via immunoSEQ multiplex PCR, lists solely in-frame clones and lacks some. The sample holds around 2,000,000 clones; 85% to 95% are singletons and the top ten take approximately 0.13%. The sequencing sample was made of naive CD4+ T cells sorted from blood. Subset reported: CD45RA+ positively selected. The receptor source for this set is a man aged 18 to 29 in good health.

The genes are TRBV30 and TRBJ2-5; 11 bases fit TRBD2. The trim removed 0 bases at V and 5 bases at J, leaving 5 bases unmatched. From germline, CDR1 is GTSNPN and CDR2 SVGIG (reference sequence). The CDR3 totals 15 residues. The CDR3 nucleotides read TGTGCCTGGAGTGTAAACCTAGCGGGAGGCGAGACCCAGTACTTC. The encoded protein is CAWSVNLAGGETQYF. Using reference TRBV30 and TRBJ2-5 for the parts outside the CDR3, the full variable domain is SQTIHQWPATLVQPVGSPLSLECTVEGTSNPNLYWYRQAAGRGLQLLFYSVGIGQISSEVPQNLSASRPQDRQFILSSKKLLLSDSGFYLCAWSVNLAGGETQYFGPGTRLLVL.

V usage is TRBV6-1 and J usage is TRBJ2-2; 8 nucleotides match TRBD1. The germline V gene encodes CDR1 MNHNS and CDR2 SASEGT. This CDR3 has 15 residues. V gave up 2 bases and J gave up 6 bases; unmatched junction bases: 5. CDR3 residues: CASSETDRVAGELFF. The CDR3 region has the DNA TGTGCCAGCAGTGAAACGGACAGGGTAGCCGGGGAGCTGTTTTTT.

The genes are TRBV7-6 and TRBJ2-7; the D gene is possibly TRBD2 (7 bases). CDR3 length: 15 amino acids. V was clipped by 5 bases and J by 2 bases, with 16 bases between them. Germline values: CDR1 SGHVS, CDR2 FNYEAQ. The CDR3 protein is CASSLSSGGAYEQYF. The CDR3 nucleotides are TGTGCCAGCAGCCTTTCCTCGGGGGGCGCCTACGAGCAGTACTTC.

CDR3 residues: CAISTGGLGGNQPQHF. In DNA, the CDR3 is TGTGCCATCAGCACAGGGGGCTTAGGGGGCAATCAGCCCCAGCATTTT. The chain combines TRBV10-3 with TRBJ1-5; 9 nucleotides agree with TRBD1. The CDR3 loop spans 16 amino acids. With 6 bases clipped from V and 2 bases from J, the junction kept 8 bases outside the gene matches. The V gene's germline CDR1 is ENHRY and CDR2 SYGVKD.

The chain is built from TRBV28 and TRBJ2-7; D possibly corresponds to TRBD2 (5 bases). V was clipped by 6 bases and J by 9 bases, with 21 bases between them. Per germline, CDR1 MDHEN and CDR2 SYDVKM. CDR3 size: 14 residues. The CDR3 bases are TGTGCCAGCAGGACCGGGGTGACTTTACGAGTGCAGTACTTC. Translated: CASRTGVTLRVQYF.

V is TRBV6-1 and J is TRBJ1-1; 10 nucleotides align to TRBD1. Germline V gene data show CDR1 as MNHNS and CDR2 as SASEGT. The CDR3 is 15 residues long. V lost 6 bases and J lost 4; bases outside the gene matches: 8. This chain's CDR3 is CASRSRDRGSTEAFF. The CDR3 DNA reads TGTGCCAGCAGGTCTCGGGACAGGGGAAGCACTGAAGCTTTCTTT.

The chain joins TRBV6-5 to TRBJ2-4; D gene uncertain. Between the trimmed V and J ends, which lost 5 bases and 2 bases, there was a span of 10 bases. The CDR3 contains 14 residues. The germline gives CDR1 MNHEY, CDR2 SVGAGI. The CDR3 nucleotides are TGTGCCAGCAGTCCCGACCTAACCAAAAACATTCAGTACTTC. Protein sequence: CASSPDLTKNIQYF.

V and J are TRBV7-2 and TRBJ2-1; TRBD2 matches 9 bases. J lost 8 bases, V lost 5 bases, and 10 bases had no gene match. The CDR3 contains 15 residues. Germline V gene data show CDR1 as SGHTA and CDR2 as FQGNSA. The chain's CDR3 is CASSLTGTSSYEQFF. The CDR3 nucleotides are TGTGCCAGCAGCCTAACCGGGACTAGCTCTTATGAGCAGTTCTTC. Looking up the rest from reference TRBV7-2 and TRBJ2-1 gives the full variable domain: GAGVSQSPSNKVTEKGKDVELRCDPISGHTALYWYRQSLGQGLEFLIYFQGNSAPDKSGLPSDRFSAERTGGSVSTLTIQRTQQEDSAVYLCASSLTGTSSYEQFFGPGTRLTVL.

V and J are TRBV12-5 and TRBJ1-2; D is ambiguous. CDR3 length equals 13 residues. V lost 6 bases and J lost 3, with 11 bases in between. Germline V gene data show CDR1 as LGHNT and CDR2 as FRNRAP. The CDR3 loop reads CASGPTVDYGYTF. Written as DNA, the CDR3 is TGTGCTAGTGGGCCCACCGTGGACTATGGCTACACCTTC.

Concerning this clone itself: The same CDR3 is also encoded by other DNA sequences in this sample. The chain uses TRBV28 and TRBJ1-1; the D is unclear. Germline V gene sequence: CDR1 MDHEN, CDR2 SYDVKM. The CDR3 is made up of 12 amino acids. Trimming removed 2 bases at V and 4 bases at J, with 5 bases between. In DNA, the CDR3 is TGTGCCAGCAGTTTAAGTTTCACTGAAGCTTTCTTT. Its protein is CASSLSFTEAFF.

The gene calls are TRBV28 and TRBJ2-7; D gene ambiguous. V lost 5 bases, J lost 4 bases, and 6 bases lay in between. CDR1 is MDHEN and CDR2 is SYDVKM in the germline V gene. The CDR3 length is 11 residues. The chain's CDR3 is CASSERYEQYF. The CDR3 DNA reads as TGTGCCAGCAGTGAACGGTACGAGCAGTACTTC.

With respect to this clone: Distinct nucleotide sequences in the sample also encode this CDR3. The chain links TRBV18 to TRBJ1-4; D not resolved. The CDR3 totals 14 residues. Germline CDR1 KGHSH, CDR2 LQKENI. Trimming cost V 1 base and J 0 bases, with 3 bases left between them. The chain's CDR3 is CASSPRTTNEKLFF. CDR3 DNA: TGTGCCAGCTCACCACGTACAACTAATGAAAAACTGTTTTTT.

This clone was found once. The V and J genes are TRBV7-8 and TRBJ1-1; no reliable D call. V was shortened by 1 base and J by 6 bases, with 12 bases between the two germline ends. The CDR3 runs to 14 residues. The V gene's germline CDR1 is SGHVS and CDR2 FQNEAQ. The CDR3 sequence is CASSLGQERAEAFF. CDR3 DNA sequence: TGTGCCAGCAGCTTAGGGCAGGAGAGGGCTGAAGCTTTCTTT. Drawing the rest from reference TRBV7-8 and TRBJ1-1, the complete variable domain is GAGVSQSPRYKVAKRGQDVALRCDPISGHVSLFWYQQALGQGPEFLTYFQNEAQLDKSGLPSDRFFAERPEGSVSTLKIQRTQQEDSAVYLCASSLGQERAEAFFGQGTRLTVV.

The chain is built from TRBV28 and TRBJ1-2, with D unresolved. This CDR3 region has 14 residues. Germline CDR1 MDHEN, CDR2 SYDVKM. Trimming removed 7 bases at V and 2 bases at J, with 14 bases between. CDR3 in amino acids: CASTLATENYGYTF. The CDR3 bases are TGTGCCAGCACCCTGGCCACAGAGAACTATGGCTACACCTTC.

This rearrangement joins TRBV2 to TRBJ2-2, with no clear D. The CDR3 has 13 residues. The V end was cut by 6 bases, the J end by 4 bases, with 9 bases between. Germline V gene sequence: CDR1 SNHLY, CDR2 FYNNEI. The CDR3 region is CASRSETTGELFF. The CDR3 DNA reads as TGTGCCAGCAGAAGTGAGACCACCGGGGAGCTGTTTTTT.

This clone was seen once. V gene TRBV30 combines with J gene TRBJ2-7; perhaps TRBD2 as D (6 bases). This CDR3 has 16 amino acids. The V end was cut by 1 base, the J end by 3 bases, with 19 bases between. CDR1 GTSNPN and CDR2 SVGIG come from the germline V gene (reference sequence). CDR3 region: CAWSGTETGGRYEQYF. CDR3 sequence (DNA): TGTGCCTGGAGTGGGACGGAGACCGGGGGTCGCTACGAGCAGTACTTC.

The chain employs TRBV5-5 and TRBJ2-7; the match to TRBD2 covers 10 bases. Germline V CDR1 and CDR2: SGHKS, YYEKEE (reference sequence). The CDR3 totals 17 residues. Unmatched junction bases numbered 15, after V lost 2 bases and J lost 7 bases. CDR3 sequence: CASSFRGLAGDSSEQYF. As DNA, the CDR3 is TGTGCCAGCAGCTTCCGAGGGCTAGCGGGGGACTCCTCGGAGCAGTACTTC. Full variable domain (outside the CDR3, taken from reference TRBV5-5 and TRBJ2-7): DAGVTQSPTHLIKTRGQQVTLRCSPISGHKSVSWYQQVLGQGPQFIFQYYEKEERGRGNFPDRFSARQFPNYSSELNVNALLLGDSALYLCASSFRGLAGDSSEQYFGPGTRLTVT.

The V and J genes are TRBV5-1 and TRBJ1-2, with a tentative D call TRBD1 (5 bases). Trimming left V 2 bases short and J 2 bases short, with 16 bases between. The germline V gene has CDR1 SGHRS and CDR2 YFSETQ. The CDR3 extends over 16 amino acids. The CDR3 reads CASSFSGPDFNYGYTF. The CDR3 bases are TGCGCCAGCAGCTTTTCGGGGCCAGATTTCAACTATGGCTACACCTTC.

The chain links TRBV10-3 to TRBJ2-1; D is unclear. The germline CDR1 and CDR2 sequences are ENHRY and SYGVKD. This CDR3 spans 15 amino acids. The V gene lost 6 bases and the J gene lost 4 bases, with 16 bases spanning the gap. CDR3: CAIRAPGETYNEQFF. CDR3 coding DNA: TGTGCCATCAGGGCCCCGGGTGAGACTTACAATGAGCAGTTCTTC.

The chain couples TRBV7-2 to TRBJ1-2; maybe TRBD1 (6 bases). This CDR3 region has 15 residues. V was trimmed by 4 bases and J by 2 bases, leaving 14 bases between them. CDR1 SGHTA and CDR2 FQGNSA come from the germline V gene. The CDR3 DNA sequence: TGTGCCAGCAGCTCCTACTTTACAGGGAACTATGGCTACACCTTC. Its protein product is CASSSYFTGNYGYTF.

The gene calls are TRBV11-2 and TRBJ1-2; D is uncertain. Germline V gene sequence: CDR1 SGHAT, CDR2 FQNNGV. Trimming stripped 0 bases from V and 0 bases from J, with 8 bases between. The CDR3 runs 15 residues. CDR3 protein: CASSLDPRANYGYTF. The CDR3 DNA sequence: TGTGCCAGCAGCTTAGACCCCCGGGCTAACTATGGCTACACCTTC.

V is TRBV27 and J is TRBJ2-1; 13 nucleotides align to TRBD2. After removal of 5 bases from V and 1 base from J, the junction contained 14 bases not matched to a gene. The CDR3 runs 20 residues. In germline, CDR1 is MNHEY, CDR2 SMNVEV (reference sequence). In DNA form, the CDR3 reads TGTGCCAGCAGTCGAAATTCGGGACTAGCGGGACCTTTTTCCTACAATGAGCAGTTCTTC. This sequence encodes CASSRNSGLAGPFSYNEQFF.

The rearrangement links TRBV5-1 to TRBJ2-3; perhaps TRBD2 as D (6 bases). Germline CDR1 and CDR2: SGHRS and YFSETQ. This CDR3 is 15 amino acids long. With 3 bases removed from V and 3 bases from J, the gap between germline ends came to 14 bases. CDR3 nucleotide sequence: TGCGCCAGCAGCTATATAGCGGAGCCGACAGATACGCAGTATTTT. It translates to CASSYIAEPTDTQYF.

This clone was observed a single time. This rearrangement joins TRBV30 to TRBJ2-7; D gene ambiguous. Trimming removed 0 bases from V and 4 bases from J, with 13 bases in between. In germline, CDR1 is GTSNPN, CDR2 SVGIG (reference sequence). The CDR3 is 14 amino acids. CDR3 bases: TGTGCCTGGAGTGTACTTGGGCAGACTTACGAGCAGTACTTC. This gives the protein CAWSVLGQTYEQYF.

The V call is TRBV10-3, the J call TRBJ2-1, with TRBD2 matching 7 bases. The CDR3 runs 16 residues. V was pared by 0 bases and J by 2 bases, with 4 bases of the junction left unmatched. Germline V gene sequence: CDR1 ENHRY, CDR2 SYGVKD. This CDR3 reads CAISESGGGPYNEQFF. The CDR3 bases are TGTGCCATCAGTGAGTCGGGGGGAGGGCCCTACAATGAGCAGTTCTTC.

The chain employs TRBV6-5 and TRBJ2-7; 8 bases match TRBD2. The CDR3 has 14 amino acids. Per the germline V gene, CDR1 is MNHEY and CDR2 is SVGAGI. Unmatched junction bases numbered 11, after V lost 7 bases and J lost 6 bases. CDR3 protein: CASTSSGGAREQYF. The CDR3 DNA sequence: TGTGCCAGCACATCATCGGGGGGGGCACGCGAGCAGTACTTC.

This clone occurred once. V usage is TRBV5-4 and J usage is TRBJ2-2; 9 nucleotides align to TRBD2. The CDR3 contains 18 residues. With V trimmed by 1 base and J by 0 bases, 7 bases remained unmatched. Germline CDR1 SGHNT, CDR2 YYREEE (reference sequence). CDR3 nucleotide sequence: TGTGCCAGCAGCTTGACAAGGGCGGGAGGGCCGAACACCGGGGAGCTGTTTTTT. Translated, it gives CASSLTRAGGPNTGELFF.

This chain uses TRBV10-3 with TRBJ1-1; D might be TRBD1 (6 bases). The CDR3 length is 13 residues. CDR1 and CDR2 (germline): ENHRY, SYGVKD. Trimming shortened V by 7 bases and J by 5 bases, and 14 bases separated the two germline ends. The chain's CDR3 is CAINRGSETEAFF. CDR3 nucleotide sequence: TGTGCCATCAATAGGGGGTCGGAGACTGAAGCTTTCTTT.